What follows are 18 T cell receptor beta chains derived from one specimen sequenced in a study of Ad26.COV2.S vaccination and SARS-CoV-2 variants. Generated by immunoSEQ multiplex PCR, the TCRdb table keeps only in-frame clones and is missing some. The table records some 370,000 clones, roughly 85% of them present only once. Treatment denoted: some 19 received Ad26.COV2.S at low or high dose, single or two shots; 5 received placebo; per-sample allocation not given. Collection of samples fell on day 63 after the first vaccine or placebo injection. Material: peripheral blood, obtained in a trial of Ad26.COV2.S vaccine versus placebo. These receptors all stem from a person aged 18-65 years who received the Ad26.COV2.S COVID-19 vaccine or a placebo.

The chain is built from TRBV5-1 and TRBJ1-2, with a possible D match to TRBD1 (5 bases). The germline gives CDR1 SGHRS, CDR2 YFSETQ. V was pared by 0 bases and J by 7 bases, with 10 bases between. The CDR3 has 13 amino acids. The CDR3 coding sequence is TGCGCCAGCAGCTTGGCGGGGGTTCCTGGCTACACCTTC. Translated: CASSLAGVPGYTF.

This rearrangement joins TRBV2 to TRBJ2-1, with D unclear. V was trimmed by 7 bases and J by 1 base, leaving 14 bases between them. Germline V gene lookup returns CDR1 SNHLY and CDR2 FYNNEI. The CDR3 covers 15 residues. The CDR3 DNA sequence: TGTGCCAGCATCCAGCGCGGTTCTTCCTACAATGAGCAGTTCTTC. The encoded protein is CASIQRGSSYNEQFF.

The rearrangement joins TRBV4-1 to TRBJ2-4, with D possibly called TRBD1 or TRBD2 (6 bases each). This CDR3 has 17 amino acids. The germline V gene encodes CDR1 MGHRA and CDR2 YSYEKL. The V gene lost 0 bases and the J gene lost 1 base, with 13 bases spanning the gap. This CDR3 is CASSQDSGATAKNIQYF. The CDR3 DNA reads TGCGCCAGCAGCCAAGATTCGGGGGCGACGGCCAAAAACATTCAGTACTTC.

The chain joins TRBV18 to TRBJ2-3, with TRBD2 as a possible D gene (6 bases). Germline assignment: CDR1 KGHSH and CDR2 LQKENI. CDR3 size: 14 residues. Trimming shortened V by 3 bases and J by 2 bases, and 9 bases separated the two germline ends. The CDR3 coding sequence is TGTGCCAGCTCACCGGACTATCCCACAGATACGCAGTATTTT. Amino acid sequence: CASSPDYPTDTQYF.

The CDR3 DNA sequence: TGTGCCAGCAGCTTGGGGCATAGCAATCAGCCCCAGCATTTT. Encoded protein: CASSLGHSNQPQHF. The chain couples TRBV5-6 to TRBJ1-5; unclear D gene. CDR1 is SGHDT and CDR2 is YYEEEE in the germline V gene. The CDR3 is made up of 14 amino acids. V lost 0 bases and J 0 bases, leaving 4 bases between the germline ends.

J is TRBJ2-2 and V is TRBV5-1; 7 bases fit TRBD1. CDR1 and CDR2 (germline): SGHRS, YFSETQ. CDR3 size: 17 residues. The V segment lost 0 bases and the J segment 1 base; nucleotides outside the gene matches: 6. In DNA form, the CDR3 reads TGCGCCAGCAGCTTGGCTCACAGGGGCCTGAACACCGGGGAGCTGTTTTTT. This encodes CASSLAHRGLNTGELFF.

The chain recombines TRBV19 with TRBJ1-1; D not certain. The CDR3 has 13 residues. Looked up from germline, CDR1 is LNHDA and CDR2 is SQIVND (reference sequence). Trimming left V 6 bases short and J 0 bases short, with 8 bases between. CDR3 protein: CASRYALNTEAFF. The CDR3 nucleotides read TGTGCCAGTAGGTACGCTTTGAACACTGAAGCTTTCTTT.

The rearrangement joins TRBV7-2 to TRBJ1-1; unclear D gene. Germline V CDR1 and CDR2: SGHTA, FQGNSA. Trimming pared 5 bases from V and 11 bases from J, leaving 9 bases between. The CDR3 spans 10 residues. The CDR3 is CASSPHYAFF. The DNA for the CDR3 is TGTGCCAGCAGCCCGCATTATGCTTTCTTT.

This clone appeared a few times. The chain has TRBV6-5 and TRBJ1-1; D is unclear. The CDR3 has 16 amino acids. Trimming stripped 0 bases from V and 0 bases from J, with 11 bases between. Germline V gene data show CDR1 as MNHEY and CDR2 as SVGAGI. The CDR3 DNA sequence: TGTGCCAGCAGTTACTCTCGGAAGTCCATGAACACTGAAGCTTTCTTT. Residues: CASSYSRKSMNTEAFF.

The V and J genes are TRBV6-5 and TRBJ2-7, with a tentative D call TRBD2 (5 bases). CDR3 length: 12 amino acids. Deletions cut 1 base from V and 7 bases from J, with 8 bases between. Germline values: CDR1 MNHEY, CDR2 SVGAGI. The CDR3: CASSYYGEEQYF. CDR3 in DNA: TGTGCCAGCAGTTACTACGGGGAAGAGCAGTACTTC.

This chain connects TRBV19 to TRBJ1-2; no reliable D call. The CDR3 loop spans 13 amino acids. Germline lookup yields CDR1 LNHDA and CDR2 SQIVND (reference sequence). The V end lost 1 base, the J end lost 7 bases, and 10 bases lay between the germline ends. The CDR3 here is CASSIAAGGGYTF. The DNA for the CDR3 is TGTGCCAGTAGTATAGCAGCAGGCGGTGGCTACACCTTC.

CDR3 nucleotides: TGTGCCAGCAGCCCCGCAAGGGGTTACGGGAACTCCTACGAGCAGTACTTC. Translated, it gives CASSPARGYGNSYEQYF. The genes are TRBV27 and TRBJ2-7, with D possibly being TRBD1 or TRBD2 (5 bases each). The CDR3 has 17 amino acids. The germline V gene has CDR1 MNHEY and CDR2 SMNVEV (reference sequence). V was clipped by 6 bases and J by 0 bases, with 21 bases between them.

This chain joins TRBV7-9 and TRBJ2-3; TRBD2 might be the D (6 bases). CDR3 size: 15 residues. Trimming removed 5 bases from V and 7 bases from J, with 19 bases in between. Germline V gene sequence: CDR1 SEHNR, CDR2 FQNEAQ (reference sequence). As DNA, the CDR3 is TGTGCCAGCAGCCCCGCACGGGAGAGGTCGTATACGCAGTATTTT. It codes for CASSPARERSYTQYF.

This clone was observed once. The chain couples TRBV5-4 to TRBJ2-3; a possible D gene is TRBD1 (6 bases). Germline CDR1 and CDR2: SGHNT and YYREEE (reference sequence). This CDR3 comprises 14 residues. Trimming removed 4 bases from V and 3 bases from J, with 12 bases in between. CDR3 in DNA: TGTGCCAGCAGCCCTCAGGGGCGTACAGATACGCAGTATTTT. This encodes CASSPQGRTDTQYF.

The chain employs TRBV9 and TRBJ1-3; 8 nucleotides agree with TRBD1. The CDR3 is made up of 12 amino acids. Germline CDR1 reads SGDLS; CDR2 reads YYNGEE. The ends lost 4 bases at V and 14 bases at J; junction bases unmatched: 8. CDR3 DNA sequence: TGTGCCAGCAGCTCCCCGGGGACAGGATTATATTTT. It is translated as CASSSPGTGLYF.

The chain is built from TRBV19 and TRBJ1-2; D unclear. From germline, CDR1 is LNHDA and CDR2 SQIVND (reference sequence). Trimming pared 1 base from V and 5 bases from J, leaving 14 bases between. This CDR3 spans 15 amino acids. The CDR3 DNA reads TGTGCCAGTAGTATAGTTCTGGGTTCGGGGTATGGCTACACCTTC. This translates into CASSIVLGSGYGYTF.

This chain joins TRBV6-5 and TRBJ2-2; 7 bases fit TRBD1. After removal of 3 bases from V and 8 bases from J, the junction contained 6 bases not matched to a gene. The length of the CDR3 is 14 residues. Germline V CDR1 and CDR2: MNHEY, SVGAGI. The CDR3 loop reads CASSYYRGRGELFF. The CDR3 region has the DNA TGTGCCAGCAGTTATTATAGGGGGCGGGGGGAGCTGTTTTTT.

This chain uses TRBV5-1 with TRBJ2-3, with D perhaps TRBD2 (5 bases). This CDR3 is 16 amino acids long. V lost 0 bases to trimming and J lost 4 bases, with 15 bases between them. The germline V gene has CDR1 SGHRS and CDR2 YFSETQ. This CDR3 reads CASSLDGNRGADTQYF. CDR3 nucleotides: TGCGCCAGCAGCTTGGACGGGAATCGAGGAGCAGATACGCAGTATTTT.